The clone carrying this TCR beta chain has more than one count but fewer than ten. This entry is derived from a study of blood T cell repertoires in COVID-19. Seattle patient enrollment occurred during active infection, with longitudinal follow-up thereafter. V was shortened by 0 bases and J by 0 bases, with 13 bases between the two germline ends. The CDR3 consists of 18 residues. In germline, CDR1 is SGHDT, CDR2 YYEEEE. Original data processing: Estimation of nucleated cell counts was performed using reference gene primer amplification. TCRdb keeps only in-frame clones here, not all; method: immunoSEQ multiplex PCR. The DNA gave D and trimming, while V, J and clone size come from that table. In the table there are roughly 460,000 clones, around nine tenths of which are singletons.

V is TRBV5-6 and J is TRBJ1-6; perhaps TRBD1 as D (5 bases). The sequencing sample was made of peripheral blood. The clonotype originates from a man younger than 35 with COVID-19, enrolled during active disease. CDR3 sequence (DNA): TGTGCCAGCAGCTTGGAGGGCAGGGTGGCCTCCTATAATTCACCCCTCCACTTT. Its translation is CASSLEGRVASYNSPLHF.